This T cell receptor beta chain originates from a study of shared clonotypes between healthy human individuals. Whole-study findings and limits: All-four-donor shared clonotypes had higher generation probabilities than non-shared clonotypes did.

Notes on this clone: Its cognate antigen is unknown.

The authors ran the assay at deep level. Clones were sequenced by immunoSEQ multiplex PCR, and TCRdb holds only the in-frame ones, with some missing. The sample holds about 2 million clones; about 95% are singletons and the top ten take 0.85% to 1.2%. Germline V gene sequence: CDR1 ENHRY, CDR2 SYGVKD. V was shortened by 5 bases and J by 2 bases, with 5 bases between the two germline ends. The CDR3 has 12 amino acids. Naivety among CD8 cells was defined by CD45RO negativity and positive CCR7 selection, thereby excluding terminally differentiated effector memory CD45RA+ cells. All donors were Caucasian adults living in Nashville, Tennessee.

The chain combines TRBV10-3 with TRBJ2-3, with no clear D. This sequence was found in a man aged 18 to 29 in good health. The sample was naive CD8+ T cells sorted from blood. CDR3 nucleotide sequence: TGTGCCATCAGTACAGACACAGATACGCAGTATTTT. Protein sequence: CAISTDTDTQYF.